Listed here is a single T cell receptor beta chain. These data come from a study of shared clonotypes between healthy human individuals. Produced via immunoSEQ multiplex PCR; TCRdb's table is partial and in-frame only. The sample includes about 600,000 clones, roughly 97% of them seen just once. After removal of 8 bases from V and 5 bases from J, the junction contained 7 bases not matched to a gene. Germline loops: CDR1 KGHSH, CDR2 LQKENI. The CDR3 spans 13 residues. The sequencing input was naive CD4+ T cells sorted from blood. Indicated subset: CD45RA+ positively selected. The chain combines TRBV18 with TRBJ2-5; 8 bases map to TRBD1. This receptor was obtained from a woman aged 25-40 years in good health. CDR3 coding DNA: TGTGCCAGCCACGGACAGGGTCCGGAGACCCAGTACTTC. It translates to CASHGQGPETQYF.